This passage covers 27 T cell receptor beta chains from one sample sequenced in a study of T cells in Graves' hyperthyroidism and ophthalmopathy. TCR beta CDR3 sequences were amplified from RNA transcripts. The primer set for the first-round RT-PCR of the TCR CDR3 was HTBI. MiXCR, applied by TCRdb to the multiplex PCR reads, yields one record per CDR3 protein. The sample holds about 270,000 distinct CDR3 sequences, over 20% seen once. Source material: blood. The receptor source for this set is a man aged 25-45 years with Graves' ophthalmopathy.

This clonotype has just a few counts. The V gene is TRBV6-5, the J gene TRBJ2-1; 9 positions agree with TRBD1. The length of the CDR3 is 14 residues. V shed 0 bases, J shed 6 bases, and the junction held 0 bases outside the gene matches. Germline V gene sequence: CDR1 MNHEY, CDR2 SVGAGI. The CDR3 region is CASSYSTGGNEQFF. CDR3 DNA sequence: TGTGCCAGCAGTTACTCGACAGGGGGCAATGAGCAGTTCTTC.

At least ten counts were recorded for this clonotype. The J gene is TRBJ2-5, the V gene TRBV7-6; 13 nucleotides align to TRBD2. CDR3 size: 15 residues. J lost 6 bases, V lost 3 bases, and 4 bases had no gene match. Per germline, CDR1 SGHVS and CDR2 FNYEAQ. CDR3 DNA sequence: TGTGCCAGCAGCTTCACTAGCGGGAGGGCGAAGACCCAGTACTTC. Protein sequence: CASSFTSGRAKTQYF.

The genes are TRBV2 and TRBJ1-5; 8 positions match TRBD1. The V and J ends lost 2 bases and 8 bases, in that order; junction bases with no gene match: 5. This CDR3 is 14 amino acids long. Germline lookup yields CDR1 SNHLY and CDR2 FYNNEI. DNA of the CDR3: TGTGCCAGCAGTGAAAACAGGGGGTTGAAGCCCCAGCATTTT. This codes for CASSENRGLKPQHF.

Remarks on this clonotype: The missing conserved phenylalanine or tryptophan at the end of this CDR3 makes a read error likely. This chain joins TRBV28 and TRBJ2-5; no firm D call. The V and J ends lost 2 bases and 4 bases respectively, with 14 bases between them. Germline V gene lookup returns CDR1 MDHEN and CDR2 SYDVKM. This CDR3 contains 15 residues. CDR3 DNA: TGTGCCAGCAGTTTAATGGCAGGCCGAACAGAGACCCAGTACCTC. It translates to CASSLMAGRTETQYL.

The chain is built from TRBV19 and TRBJ1-2; 7 bases are a match to TRBD1. J gave up 4 bases and V 5 bases, and 7 bases lay outside the gene matches. The CDR3 runs 14 residues. The germline gives CDR1 LNHDA, CDR2 SQIVND (reference sequence). The CDR3 DNA sequence: TGTGCCAGTAGTCCGGGACAGATATCCTATGGCTACACCTTC. Translating gives CASSPGQISYGYTF. The full variable domain, completed using reference TRBV19 and TRBJ1-2, is DGGITQSPKYLFRKEGQNVTLSCEQNLNHDAMYWYRQDPGQGLRLIYYSQIVNDFQKGDIAEGYSVSREKKESFPLTVTSAQKNPTAFYLCASSPGQISYGYTFGSGTRLTVV.

This clonotype appeared a few times. This chain links TRBV2 with TRBJ1-1, with TRBD1 matching over 11 bases. This CDR3 is 15 amino acids long. The V segment lost 6 bases and the J segment 1 base; nucleotides outside the gene matches: 4. CDR1 and CDR2 from the germline V gene are SNHLY and FYNNEI. CDR3: CASRTGQGANTEAFF. The CDR3 region has the DNA TGTGCCAGCAGAACCGGACAGGGGGCGAACACTGAAGCTTTCTTT.

At least ten counts were recorded for this clonotype. V usage is TRBV12-3 or TRBV12-4 and J usage is TRBJ1-3; D gene uncertain. The CDR3 loop spans 15 amino acids. V gave up 5 bases and J gave up 0 bases, with 11 bases separating them. In DNA, the CDR3 is TGTGCCAGCAGTCGGACGCGCCTCTCTGGAAACACCATATATTTT. Its translation: CASSRTRLSGNTIYF.

The chain is built from TRBV18 and TRBJ2-2; D is ambiguous. V lost 3 bases, J lost 3 bases, and 8 bases lay in between. The CDR3 has 14 amino acids. Germline CDR1 reads KGHSH; CDR2 reads LQKENI. The CDR3 loop is CASSPPRYTGELFF. In nucleotides, the CDR3 is TGTGCCAGCTCACCTCCCCGGTACACCGGGGAGCTGTTTTTT. Combining the CDR3 with reference TRBV18 and TRBJ2-2 gives the whole variable domain NAGVMQNPRHLVRRRGQEARLRCSPMKGHSHVYWYRQLPEEGLKFMVYLQKENIIDESGMPKERFSAEFPKEGPSILRIQQVVRGDSAAYFCASSPPRYTGELFFGEGSRLTVL.

The sample holds many counts of this clonotype. V usage is TRBV20-1 and J usage is TRBJ1-6; D is possibly TRBD1 (6 bases). V was shortened by 3 bases and J by 7 bases, with 16 bases between the two germline ends. The CDR3 runs 15 residues. The germline V gene has CDR1 DFQATT and CDR2 SNEGSKA (reference sequence). For the CDR3, the DNA is TGCAGTGCTAGCCTTGGTACAGGGTTGAATTCACCCCTCCACTTT. Encoded protein: CSASLGTGLNSPLHF.

This clonotype has only a few counts. The V gene is TRBV5-1, the J gene TRBJ2-1; D is unresolved. The CDR3 is 15 amino acids. The V gene's germline CDR1 is SGHRS and CDR2 YFSETQ. Deletions cut 9 bases from V and 3 bases from J, with 19 bases between. As DNA, the CDR3 is TGCGCCACTTACCACGTTCCCGGTGGCTACAATGAGCAGTTCTTC. It encodes CATYHVPGGYNEQFF.

This chain connects TRBV19 to TRBJ1-2; D remains ambiguous. Germline CDR1 and CDR2: LNHDA and SQIVND (reference sequence). V was shortened by 5 bases and J by 1 base, with 11 bases between the two germline ends. The CDR3 is 14 residues long. CDR3 sequence reads: CASSEGRSNYGYTF. The CDR3 DNA reads TGTGCCAGTAGTGAGGGCCGAAGTAACTATGGCTACACCTTC.

This clonotype was found many times. The chain recombines TRBV11-2 with TRBJ2-1; perhaps TRBD2 as D (6 bases). Germline V gene lookup returns CDR1 SGHAT and CDR2 FQNNGV. CDR3 length: 15 residues. V lost 6 bases and J 0 bases, leaving 12 bases between the germline ends. CDR3 bases: TGTGCCAGCAGGTCTAGCGTAAGCTCCTACAATGAGCAGTTCTTC. Translating gives CASRSSVSSYNEQFF.

This clonotype was observed a few times. The V and J genes are TRBV5-1 and TRBJ2-3; 9 bases agree with TRBD2. The junction had 4 bases not matched to a gene; V was cut back by 0 bases and J by 5 bases. CDR3 length: 15 amino acids. Germline V gene data show CDR1 as SGHRS and CDR2 as YFSETQ. The CDR3 bases are TGCGCCAGCAGCTTGGCGGCGGGAGGGGTAGATACGCAGTATTTT. Protein sequence: CASSLAAGGVDTQYF.

This clonotype was detected many times. J is TRBJ2-7 and V is TRBV27; 8 bases match TRBD2. The V gene end was trimmed by 4 bases and the J gene end by 2 bases; junction bases not matched to a gene: 7. CDR3 length equals 15 residues. Germline CDR1 reads MNHEY; CDR2 reads SMNVEV (reference sequence). CDR3 region: CASSWTGLVAYEQYF. DNA for the CDR3: TGTGCCAGCAGTTGGACGGGACTAGTGGCCTACGAGCAGTACTTC.

This clonotype appeared many times. The chain joins TRBV2 to TRBJ1-1; no clear D gene. Germline CDR1 and CDR2: SNHLY and FYNNEI. This CDR3 region has 12 residues. Deletions cut 2 bases from V and 6 bases from J, with 7 bases between. The CDR3 region has the DNA TGTGCCAGCAGTGAAACACCCTCTGAAGCTTTCTTT. This encodes CASSETPSEAFF.

The chain links TRBV20-1 to TRBJ2-7, with TRBD2 matching over 9 bases. Trimming took 5 bases from V and 5 from J; bases not matched to a gene: 4. The CDR3 is 12 amino acids. Per germline, CDR1 DFQATT and CDR2 SNEGSKA (reference sequence). CDR3 in DNA: TGCAGTGCTTTTAGCGGGAGCGACGAGCAGTACTTC. This translates into CSAFSGSDEQYF.

In its sample, this clonotype was seen many times. This rearrangement joins TRBV30 to TRBJ2-1, with no clear D. In germline, CDR1 is GTSNPN, CDR2 SVGIG (reference sequence). There are 14 residues in the CDR3. The V gene lost 0 bases and the J gene lost 1 base, with 7 bases spanning the gap. CDR3 bases: TGTGCCTGGAGTGTAACCGATTCCTACAATGAGCAGTTCTTC. It translates to CAWSVTDSYNEQFF.

At least ten counts were recorded for this clonotype. The V call is TRBV11-3, the J call TRBJ1-1; perhaps TRBD1 as D (5 bases). V was pared by 5 bases and J by 7 bases, with 17 bases between. The germline V gene has CDR1 SGHNT and CDR2 YENEEA. CDR3 length equals 14 residues. The chain's CDR3 is CASSPGTPIIEAFF. Here the CDR3 DNA reads TGTGCCAGCAGCCCCGGGACTCCAATTATTGAAGCTTTCTTT.

The V call is TRBV28, the J call TRBJ2-7, with D possibly TRBD2 on 6 matching bases. This CDR3 spans 14 amino acids. V gave up 2 bases and J gave up 6 bases, with 14 bases separating them. Germline lookup yields CDR1 MDHEN and CDR2 SYDVKM. The CDR3 DNA follows: TGTGCCAGCAGTTTAGCGGGATCGCGGAGCGAGCAGTACTTC. Amino acids: CASSLAGSRSEQYF. The variable domain in full, completed from reference TRBV28 and TRBJ2-7, reads DVKVTQSSRYLVKRTGEKVFLECVQDMDHENMFWYRQDPGLGLRLIYFSYDVKMKEKGDIPEGYSVSREKKERFSLILESASTNQTSMYLCASSLAGSRSEQYFGPGTRLTVT.

This clonotype was counted many times. V gene TRBV30 combines with J gene TRBJ1-1, with D tentatively TRBD1 (5 bases). Trimming took off 0 bases at V and 4 bases at J, with 9 bases between the two ends. The CDR3 extends over 13 amino acids. Germline CDR1 reads GTSNPN; CDR2 reads SVGIG (reference sequence). CDR3 sequence (DNA): TGTGCCTGGAGTGTAAGTAGGGGCACTGAAGCTTTCTTT. As protein: CAWSVSRGTEAFF.

This clonotype was detected a few times. The J gene is TRBJ2-1, the V gene TRBV4-2, with a possible D match to TRBD1 (5 bases). Germline-derived CDR1 and CDR2 are LGHNA and YNFKEQ. The length of the CDR3 is 14 residues. V was pared by 3 bases and J by 5 bases, with 11 bases between. This CDR3 reads CASSHSGQDNEQFF. CDR3 DNA: TGTGCCAGCAGCCATTCAGGGCAGGACAATGAGCAGTTCTTC.

This clonotype was seen at least ten times. The chain has TRBV7-9 and TRBJ2-3, with TRBD2 matching over 7 bases. Germline values: CDR1 SEHNR, CDR2 FQNEAQ (reference sequence). The length of the CDR3 is 16 residues. V was pared by 5 bases and J by 1 base, with 9 bases of the junction left unmatched. The CDR3 region is CASSRSGAGRTDTQYF. The CDR3 DNA is TGTGCCAGCAGCCGGAGCGGAGCGGGGCGCACAGATACGCAGTATTTT.

This clonotype has a handful of counts. The chain recombines TRBV3-1 with TRBJ1-2; tentative D call: TRBD1 (5 bases). CDR1 LGHDT and CDR2 YNNKEL come from the germline V gene (reference sequence). V dropped 1 base and J dropped 4 bases, with 13 bases sitting between them. This CDR3 spans 15 amino acids. The CDR3 DNA reads as TGTGCCAGCAGCCAAGTCGGGACGCAGATCTATGGCTACACCTTC. It is translated as CASSQVGTQIYGYTF.

In this sample, this clonotype turned up a few times. The rearrangement links TRBV6-1 to TRBJ2-1, with D unclear. This CDR3 is 17 amino acids long. CDR1 and CDR2 from the germline V gene are MNHNS and SASEGT. V was clipped by 6 bases and J by 2 bases, with 20 bases between them. The CDR3 DNA reads as TGTGCCAGCAGAACGGGTAGTTTTGTGACTCCCTACAATGAGCAGTTCTTC. Translating it yields CASRTGSFVTPYNEQFF.

This clonotype has more than one count but fewer than ten. The chain carries TRBV24-1 and TRBJ2-6; TRBD1 or TRBD2 may be the D gene (6 bases each). V lost 1 base and J lost 0, with 15 bases in between. CDR1 and CDR2 from the germline V gene are KGHDR and SFDVKD. The CDR3 runs 19 residues. CDR3 bases: TGTGCCACCAGTGATTTCGGGGGCAGTGGAGGCTCTGGGGCCAACGTCCTGACTTTC. It yields the protein CATSDFGGSGGSGANVLTF.

This clonotype has a count of ten or more. The chain joins TRBV28 to TRBJ2-1; TRBD1 matches at 8 bases. The ends lost 5 bases at V and 5 bases at J; junction bases unmatched: 11. This CDR3 has 16 amino acids. Germline CDR1 is MDHEN and CDR2 is SYDVKM. CDR3 coding DNA: TGTGCCAGCAGTACAAGACAGGGGCCTACCAACAATGAGCAGTTCTTC. It yields the protein CASSTRQGPTNNEQFF.

This clonotype was picked up a small number of times. The rearrangement links TRBV6-1 to TRBJ2-7, with TRBD2 matching 8 bases. Looked up from germline, CDR1 is MNHNS and CDR2 is SASEGT. The CDR3 spans 13 residues. Losses at the gene ends were 6 bases for V and 6 bases for J; bases not matched to a gene: 7. CDR3 DNA sequence: TGTGCCAGCAGCGGTAGCGGGATCTTCGAGCAGTACTTC. This codes for CASSGSGIFEQYF.